The clone carrying this T cell receptor beta chain was counted a single time. These data belong to a study of blood T cell repertoires in COVID-19. Background on the study: Samples came from the United States, Italy and Spain, spanning acute and convalescent COVID-19. In each case, the material was cDNA or gDNA derived from T cells, B-cell-depleted T cells, or PBMCs.

Per the original data handling: Amplification from reference gene primers served as the basis for estimated nucleated cell counts. Assay used: immunoSEQ multiplex PCR; TCRdb lists only in-frame clones, some missing. That table is the source of V, J and clone size, and D and trimming were worked out from the DNA. The sample consists of around 190,000 clones, more than 75% of them appearing once. The length of the CDR3 is 15 residues. From germline, CDR1 is MDHEN and CDR2 SYDVKM. V lost 2 bases and J 4 bases, leaving 12 bases between the germline ends. Sequenced input: peripheral blood. The chain links TRBV28 to TRBJ1-3; D not certain. This receptor was obtained from a woman of 80 years or more with acute or convalescent COVID-19. CDR3 sequence: CASSLEGVVGNTIYF. Here the CDR3 DNA reads TGTGCCAGCAGTTTAGAGGGAGTGGTAGGAAACACCATATATTTT.